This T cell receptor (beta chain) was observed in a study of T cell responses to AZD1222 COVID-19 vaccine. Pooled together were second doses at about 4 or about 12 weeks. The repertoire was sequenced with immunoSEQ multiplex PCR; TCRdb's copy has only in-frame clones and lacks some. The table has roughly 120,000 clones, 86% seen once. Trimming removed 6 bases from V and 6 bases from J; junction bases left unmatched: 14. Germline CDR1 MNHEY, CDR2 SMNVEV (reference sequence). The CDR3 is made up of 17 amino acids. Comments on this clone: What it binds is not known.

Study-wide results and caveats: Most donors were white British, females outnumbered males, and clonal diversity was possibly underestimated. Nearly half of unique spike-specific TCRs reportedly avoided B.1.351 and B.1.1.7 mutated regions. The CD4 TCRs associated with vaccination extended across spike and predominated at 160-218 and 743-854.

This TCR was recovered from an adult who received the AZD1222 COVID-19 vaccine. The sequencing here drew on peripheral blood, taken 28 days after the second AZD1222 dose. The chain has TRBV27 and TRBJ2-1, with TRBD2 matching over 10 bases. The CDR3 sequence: CASSRGLARDLGNEQFF. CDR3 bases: TGTGCCAGCAGCCGGGGACTAGCGAGAGATTTGGGCAATGAGCAGTTCTTC.